One TCR beta chain is described in this entry. Under the authors' procedure: Amplified reference gene primers provided the basis for estimating nucleated cell counts. TCRdb keeps only in-frame clones here, not all; method: immunoSEQ multiplex PCR. V and J calls and clone size are as listed in that table; D and trimming were resolved from the DNA. The sample contains roughly 70,000 clones, more than 60% of which appear only once. This sample is part of a study of blood T cell repertoires in COVID-19. Turning to the study itself: There were acute and convalescent COVID-19 samples, and they came from the United States, Italy and Spain. T cells, B-cell-depleted T cells, or PBMCs provided the cDNA or gDNA that served as material.

With V trimmed by 5 bases and J by 5 bases, 8 bases remained unmatched. Germline CDR1 and CDR2: SGHTA and FQGTGA. This CDR3 region has 15 residues. The rearrangement links TRBV7-3 to TRBJ2-1, with TRBD1 matching 8 bases. The clonotype originates from a man between 60 and 75 years old with acute or convalescent COVID-19. What was sequenced was peripheral blood. CDR3 coding DNA: TGTGCCAGCAGCCCCGACAGGGGATTTAACAATGAGCAGTTCTTC. Its translation is CASSPDRGFNNEQFF.